Below, 3 T cell receptor beta chains from the same sample are listed, as sequenced in a study of OX40 agonist ivuxolimab in advanced cancers. Sequencing used immunoSEQ multiplex PCR; TCRdb keeps in-frame clones, though not all of them. Of over 65,000 clones in the sample, less than 95% were seen once. The material sequenced was CD4+ or CD8+ T cells sorted from blood, taken in a trial of the OX40 agonist ivuxolimab. These TCRs come from an adult with an advanced solid tumor such as melanoma, head and neck, liver or kidney cancer.

DNA of the CDR3: TGCGCCAGCAGCCCCCTGTCCAGAAACAATGAGCAGTTCTTC. Amino acid sequence: CASSPLSRNNEQFF. The chain has TRBV4-1 and TRBJ2-1, with D uncertain. V lost 4 bases and J 5 bases, leaving 12 bases between the germline ends. Germline V gene sequence: CDR1 MGHRA, CDR2 YSYEKL. The CDR3 length is 14 residues.

The gene calls are TRBV5-1 and TRBJ1-3; 9 nucleotides match TRBD1. Looked up from germline, CDR1 is SGHRS and CDR2 is YFSETQ. CDR3 length: 14 residues. Trimming at V came to 4 bases and at J to 4 bases, leaving 3 bases not matched to a gene. Written as DNA, the CDR3 is TGCGCCAGCAGCCGGACAGGGGAAGGAAACACCATATATTTT. Translated, it gives CASSRTGEGNTIYF.

In its sample, this clone was seen a few times. This chain links TRBV2 with TRBJ2-4; 9 bases line up with TRBD2. V was clipped by 4 bases and J by 6 bases; unmatched bases: 4. Germline lookup yields CDR1 SNHLY and CDR2 FYNNEI. CDR3 length equals 14 residues. The CDR3 coding sequence is TGTGCCAGCAGTGGCGGGGGGGGAATAAACATTCAGTACTTC. It translates to CASSGGGGINIQYF.